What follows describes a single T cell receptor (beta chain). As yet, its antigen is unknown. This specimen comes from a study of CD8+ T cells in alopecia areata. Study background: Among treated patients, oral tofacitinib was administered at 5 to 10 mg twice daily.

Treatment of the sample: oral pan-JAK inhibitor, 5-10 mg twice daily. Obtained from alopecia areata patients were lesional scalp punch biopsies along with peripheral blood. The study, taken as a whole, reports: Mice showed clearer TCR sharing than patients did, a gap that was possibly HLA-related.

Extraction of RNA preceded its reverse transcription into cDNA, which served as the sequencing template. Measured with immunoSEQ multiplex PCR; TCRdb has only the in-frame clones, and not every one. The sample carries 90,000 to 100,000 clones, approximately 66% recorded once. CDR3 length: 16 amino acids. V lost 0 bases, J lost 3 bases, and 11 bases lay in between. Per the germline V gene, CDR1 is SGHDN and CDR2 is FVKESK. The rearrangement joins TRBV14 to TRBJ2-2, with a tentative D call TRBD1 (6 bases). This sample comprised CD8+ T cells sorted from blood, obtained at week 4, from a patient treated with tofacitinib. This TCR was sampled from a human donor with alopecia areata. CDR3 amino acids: CASSQDKTGYTGELFF. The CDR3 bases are TGTGCCAGCAGCCAAGATAAGACAGGATACACCGGGGAGCTGTTTTTT.